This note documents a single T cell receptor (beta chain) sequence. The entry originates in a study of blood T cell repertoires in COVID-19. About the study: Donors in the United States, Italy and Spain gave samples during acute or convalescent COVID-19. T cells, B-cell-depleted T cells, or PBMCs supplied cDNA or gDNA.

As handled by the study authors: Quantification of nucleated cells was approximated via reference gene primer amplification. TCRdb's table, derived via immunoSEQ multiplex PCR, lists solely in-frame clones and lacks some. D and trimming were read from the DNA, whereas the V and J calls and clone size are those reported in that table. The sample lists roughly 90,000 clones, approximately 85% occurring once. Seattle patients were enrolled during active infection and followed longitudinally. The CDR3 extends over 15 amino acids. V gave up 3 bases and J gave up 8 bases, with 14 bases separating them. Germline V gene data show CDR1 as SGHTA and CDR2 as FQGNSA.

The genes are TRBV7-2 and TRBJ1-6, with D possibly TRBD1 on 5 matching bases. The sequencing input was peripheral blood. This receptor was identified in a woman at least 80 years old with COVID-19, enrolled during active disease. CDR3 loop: CASSFQGPYYSPLHF. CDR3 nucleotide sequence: TGTGCCAGCAGCTTCCAGGGCCCTTATTATTCACCCCTCCACTTT.